This T cell receptor beta chain is from a study of blood T cell repertoires in COVID-19. Whole-study context: Sources were T cells, B-cell-depleted T cells, or PBMCs; the material itself was cDNA or gDNA.

In the original analysis: Amplification of reference gene primers provided the estimated nucleated cell counts. Profiling relied on immunoSEQ multiplex PCR, and the TCRdb table lists in-frame clones only, not all of them. The DNA gave D and trimming, while V, J and clone size come from that table. The repertoire holds roughly 90,000 clones, roughly 86% seen once, with around a quarter in the top ten. This CDR3 is built from 15 residues. The ends lost 2 bases at V and 7 bases at J; junction bases unmatched: 6. CDR1 is LNHDA and CDR2 is SQIVND in the germline V gene (reference sequence). What was sequenced was peripheral blood. V is TRBV19 and J is TRBJ2-1; 9 bases map to TRBD2. This clonotype originated in a human donor in a cohort sampled during active COVID-19. CDR3 nucleotides: TGTGCCAGTAGTATACTCGCGGGAGGGCCGAATGAGCAGTTCTTC. Its translation: CASSILAGGPNEQFF.